The next 17 T cell receptor beta chains were all read from a single sample in a study of cytomegalovirus exposure and HLA in healthy donors. This PCR relied on a set of 60 Vbeta primers and 13 Jbeta primers. Produced via immunoSEQ multiplex PCR; TCRdb's table is partial and in-frame only. Of about 180,000 clones in the sample, approximately 80% were seen once. The sequencing input was PBMCs. These receptors were collected from a girl aged 10 to 17 in good health and CMV-seropositive.

This clone was picked up one time. The chain links TRBV19 to TRBJ1-2, with no clear D. CDR1 and CDR2 (germline): LNHDA, SQIVND (reference sequence). The CDR3 is made up of 16 amino acids. Trimming removed 0 bases at V and 4 bases at J, with 15 bases between. The DNA for the CDR3 is TGTGCCAGTAGTATAGACCCCATGTCGGGGTTCTATGGCTACACCTTC. As protein: CASSIDPMSGFYGYTF.

This sequence joins TRBV5-6 and TRBJ2-1, with D possibly TRBD1 on 6 matching bases. Looked up from germline, CDR1 is SGHDT and CDR2 is YYEEEE. There are 14 residues in the CDR3. V lost 1 base and J lost 3, with 8 bases in between. The CDR3: CASSLQGFYNEQFF. The CDR3 nucleotides are TGTGCCAGCAGCTTGCAGGGGTTCTACAATGAGCAGTTCTTC.

The V call is TRBV5-6, the J call TRBJ2-1; TRBD2 might be the D (7 bases). CDR1 SGHDT and CDR2 YYEEEE come from the germline V gene. This CDR3 comprises 15 residues. V was cut by 4 bases and J by 3 bases, with 14 bases left in between. DNA of the CDR3: TGTGCCAGCAGCACAACAGGGAGGGACTACAATGAGCAGTTCTTC. Translation: CASSTTGRDYNEQFF.

This chain links TRBV18 with TRBJ2-7; no reliable D call. The CDR3 runs to 14 residues. V was clipped by 4 bases and J by 1 base, with 11 bases between them. The germline CDR1 and CDR2 sequences are KGHSH and LQKENI. This chain's CDR3 is CASSLYGPSYEQYF. The DNA of the CDR3 is TGTGCCAGCTCACTTTACGGTCCTTCCTACGAGCAGTACTTC.

The V and J genes are TRBV9 and TRBJ2-2; D call uncertain. CDR1 SGDLS and CDR2 YYNGEE come from the germline V gene. V was shortened by 4 bases and J by 6 bases, with 16 bases between the two germline ends. CDR3 size: 15 residues. The CDR3 is CASSPNGAVPGELFF. In nucleotides, the CDR3 is TGTGCCAGCAGCCCCAACGGAGCTGTACCCGGGGAGCTGTTTTTT.

The V call is TRBV14, the J call TRBJ2-1; 7 positions agree with TRBD2. J gave up 7 bases and V 4 bases, and 4 bases lay outside the gene matches. There are 13 residues in the CDR3. Germline loops: CDR1 SGHDN, CDR2 FVKESK. The CDR3 region has the DNA TGTGCCAGCAGCCCCGGACTAGTGAATGAGCAGTTCTTC. Protein sequence: CASSPGLVNEQFF.

This clone was seen only a few times. The chain couples TRBV18 to TRBJ1-2, with 7 bases fitting TRBD1. Germline loops: CDR1 KGHSH, CDR2 LQKENI. The V segment lost 3 bases and the J segment 4 bases; nucleotides outside the gene matches: 8. The CDR3 extends over 15 amino acids. The CDR3 region is CASSPDRVRGYGYTF. The CDR3 nucleotides read TGTGCCAGCTCACCTGACAGGGTACGGGGCTATGGCTACACCTTC.

This chain connects TRBV7-6 to TRBJ2-1; 13 positions agree with TRBD2. J gave up 4 bases and V 5 bases, and 5 bases lay outside the gene matches. CDR3 size: 16 residues. From germline, CDR1 is SGHVS and CDR2 FNYEAQ. The CDR3 region has the DNA TGTGCCAGCAGCCTCGGGACTAGCGGGATTTACAATGAGCAGTTCTTC. Protein sequence: CASSLGTSGIYNEQFF.

The rearrangement uses TRBV28 and TRBJ1-1; D may be TRBD1 (5 bases). V dropped 3 bases and J dropped 0 bases, with 17 bases sitting between them. Germline values: CDR1 MDHEN, CDR2 SYDVKM. The CDR3 extends over 17 amino acids. Here the CDR3 DNA reads TGTGCCAGCAGTTTCTGGGGGGAAGATTCGATGAACACTGAAGCTTTCTTT. This codes for CASSFWGEDSMNTEAFF.

This clone was seen only once. J is TRBJ1-1 and V is TRBV25-1; D is unresolved. This CDR3 region has 11 residues. Trimming left V 8 bases short and J 0 bases short, with 4 bases between. The germline V gene has CDR1 MGHDK and CDR2 SYGVNS. In DNA form, the CDR3 reads TGTGCCAGCTCCGTGAACACTGAAGCTTTCTTT. Translated, it gives CASSVNTEAFF.

The V and J genes are TRBV5-1 and TRBJ2-3, with TRBD2 matching 8 bases. The germline V gene has CDR1 SGHRS and CDR2 YFSETQ. V was pared by 4 bases and J by 0 bases, with 7 bases of the junction left unmatched. The CDR3 runs 16 residues. The CDR3 DNA sequence: TGCGCCAGCAGCCGGGGTAGCGGGAAAAGCACAGATACGCAGTATTTT. Translating gives CASSRGSGKSTDTQYF.

The chain uses TRBV7-3 and TRBJ2-3; 10 positions agree with TRBD1. Trimming cost V 5 bases and J 4 bases; bases outside gene matches: 3. From germline, CDR1 is SGHTA and CDR2 FQGTGA. The CDR3 runs 14 residues. CDR3 protein: CASSLGQGADTQYF. DNA of the CDR3: TGTGCCAGCAGCCTCGGACAGGGGGCAGATACGCAGTATTTT.

The CDR3 coding sequence is TGCGCCAGCAGCACCGGAAGGGGGTTCTATGGCTACACCTTC. Its protein is CASSTGRGFYGYTF. The chain is built from TRBV4-3 and TRBJ1-2, with TRBD1 as a possible D gene (6 bases). The CDR3 consists of 14 residues. Germline assignment: CDR1 LGHNA and CDR2 YSLEER. With 5 bases removed from V and 4 bases from J, the gap between germline ends came to 14 bases.

The CDR3 nucleotides are TGCGCCAGCAGCCAGCGGGGGGGGCAAGAGACCCAGTACTTC. Translation gives CASSQRGGQETQYF. The chain employs TRBV5-1 and TRBJ2-5, with TRBD2 matching 10 bases. This CDR3 region has 14 residues. Trimming cost V 4 bases and J 2 bases; bases outside gene matches: 2. Germline-derived CDR1 and CDR2 are SGHRS and YFSETQ.

The chain employs TRBV5-6 and TRBJ1-1, with D possibly matching TRBD1 (5 bases). The CDR3 length is 13 residues. Trimming cost V 4 bases and J 4 bases, with 11 bases left between them. Germline assignment: CDR1 SGHDT and CDR2 YYEEEE. CDR3 sequence: CASSPQGSTEAFF. The CDR3 nucleotides are TGTGCCAGCAGCCCGCAGGGTAGCACTGAAGCTTTCTTT.

The chain couples TRBV18 to TRBJ2-5; D perhaps matches TRBD1 (5 bases). The germline CDR1 and CDR2 sequences are KGHSH and LQKENI. CDR3 length: 14 residues. V was cut by 3 bases and J by 4 bases, with 12 bases left in between. CDR3 region: CASSPLGPSETQYF. The DNA of the CDR3 is TGTGCCAGCTCACCGCTGGGGCCCTCAGAGACCCAGTACTTC.

The V gene is TRBV15, the J gene TRBJ1-5; D gene unclear. The CDR3 spans 12 residues. V was cut by 1 base and J by 4 bases, with 2 bases left in between. Germline V lookup: CDR1 LNHNV, CDR2 YYDKDF (reference sequence). CDR3 region: CATSRANQPQHF. DNA of the CDR3: TGTGCCACCAGCAGAGCTAATCAGCCCCAGCATTTT.